The present TCR beta chain was sequenced within a study of neurological immune-mediated disorders. Study-level background: Secondary progressive disease was present in 3, and relapsing-remitting disease in some 30, of the approximately 35 multiple sclerosis patients.

This clonotype has ten or more counts. Its target is unknown. Study observations and caveats: When the repertoires were sorted by phylogenetic grouping, those of 18 of 34 multiple sclerosis patients ended up in one related-CDR3 cluster, a possible signature. The absence of any CDR3 amino acid sequence shared by expanded clones across subjects suggests that repertoires were private in all groups.

The V end was cut by 2 bases, the J end by 0 bases, with 13 bases between. This CDR3 region has 16 residues. Germline V lookup: CDR1 SEHNR, CDR2 FQNEAQ (reference sequence). A single run covered 15-18 subjects with over 170 million TCR-beta sequences. TCRdb re-analysed the 5' RACE reads in MiXCR, keeping a single row per CDR3 protein. The profile shows about 62,000 distinct CDR3 sequences, more than 4% of them singletons. This chain links TRBV7-9 with TRBJ2-5; TRBD1 might be the D (5 bases). The sequenced material came from PBMCs. This sequence originates from a woman aged 45-65 years with multiple sclerosis. The CDR3 DNA reads as TGTGCCAGCAGCTTAAGTACGAGCAGGGACCAAGAGACCCAGTACTTC. It specifies CASSLSTSRDQETQYF.